Below, one T cell receptor (beta chain) is given with its context. Antigen unknown. A much larger clone differs by one base, so this may be a read error. The germline V gene encodes CDR1 SGHVS and CDR2 FQNEAQ. V was cut by 4 bases and J by 4 bases, with 16 bases left in between. CDR3 size: 15 residues. Sample time point: persistent/refractory GD, antithyroid drugs over 5 years with positive TRAb. The authors made the TCR library using RNA they extracted from PBMCs. These data are taken from a study of regulatory T cells in long-lasting Graves disease. According to the study, TCR beta libraries were built with iRepertoire HTBI primers and CDR3-region Arm-PCR. TCRdb independently ran MiXCR on the multiplex PCR reads; one entry per CDR3 protein. This table has hundreds of thousands of distinct CDR3 sequences, approximately 23% appearing once. Study conclusions and caveats: Persistent disease samples used TRBV28, TRBJ1-2 and TRBJ2-5 preferentially.

The sample in question was peripheral blood mononuclear cells (PBMCs), obtained when the disease was refractory, from a patient treated with antithyroid drugs. The receptor's source is a female donor with Graves disease. The genes are TRBV7-8 and TRBJ2-5, with D uncertain. CDR3 sequence reads: CASSWGSGVPETQYF. DNA for the CDR3: TGTGCCAGCAGCTGGGGATCTGGGGTCCCAGAGACCCAGTACTTC.